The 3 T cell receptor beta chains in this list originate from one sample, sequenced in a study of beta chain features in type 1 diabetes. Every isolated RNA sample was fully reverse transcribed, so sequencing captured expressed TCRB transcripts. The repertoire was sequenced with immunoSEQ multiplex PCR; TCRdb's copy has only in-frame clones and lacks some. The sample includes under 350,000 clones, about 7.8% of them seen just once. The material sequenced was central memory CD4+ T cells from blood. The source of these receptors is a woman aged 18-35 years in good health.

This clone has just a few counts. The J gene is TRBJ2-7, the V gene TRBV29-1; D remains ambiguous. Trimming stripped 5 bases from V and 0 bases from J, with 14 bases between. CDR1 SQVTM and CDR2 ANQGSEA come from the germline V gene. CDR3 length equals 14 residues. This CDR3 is CSVIQAASSYEQYV. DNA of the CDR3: TGCAGCGTTATCCAGGCCGCTAGCTCCTACGAGCAGTACGTC.

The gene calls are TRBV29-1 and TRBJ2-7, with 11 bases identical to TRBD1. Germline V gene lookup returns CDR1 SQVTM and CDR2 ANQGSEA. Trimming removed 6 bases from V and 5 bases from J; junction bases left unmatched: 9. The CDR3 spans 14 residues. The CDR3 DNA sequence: TGCAGCGTGAATACCGGGACAGGGGGAGACGAGCAGTACGTC. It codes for CSVNTGTGGDEQYV.

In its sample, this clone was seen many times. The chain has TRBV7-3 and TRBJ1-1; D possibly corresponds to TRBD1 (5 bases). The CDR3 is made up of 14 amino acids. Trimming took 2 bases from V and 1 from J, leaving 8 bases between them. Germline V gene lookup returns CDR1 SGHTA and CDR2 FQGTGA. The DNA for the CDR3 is TGTGCCAGCAGCTTATTAGGGGCGAACACTGAAGCTTTCTTT. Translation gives CASSLLGANTEAFF.